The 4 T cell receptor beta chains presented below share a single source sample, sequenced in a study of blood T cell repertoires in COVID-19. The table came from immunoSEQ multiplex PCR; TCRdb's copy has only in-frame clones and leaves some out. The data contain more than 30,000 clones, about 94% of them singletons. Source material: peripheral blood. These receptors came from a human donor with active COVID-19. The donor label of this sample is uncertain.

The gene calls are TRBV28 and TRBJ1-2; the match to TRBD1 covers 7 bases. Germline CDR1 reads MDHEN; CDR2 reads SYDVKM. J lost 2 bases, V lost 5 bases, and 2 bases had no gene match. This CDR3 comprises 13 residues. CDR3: CASSQQGNYGYTF. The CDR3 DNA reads TGTGCCAGCAGTCAACAGGGGAACTATGGCTACACCTTC.

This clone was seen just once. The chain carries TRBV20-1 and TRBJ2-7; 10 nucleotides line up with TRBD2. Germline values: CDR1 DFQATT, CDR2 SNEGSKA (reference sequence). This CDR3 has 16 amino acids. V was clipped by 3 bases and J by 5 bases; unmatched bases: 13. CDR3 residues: CSASPSGRVGGDEQYF. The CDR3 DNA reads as TGCAGTGCTAGTCCTAGCGGGAGAGTCGGGGGGGACGAGCAGTACTTC.

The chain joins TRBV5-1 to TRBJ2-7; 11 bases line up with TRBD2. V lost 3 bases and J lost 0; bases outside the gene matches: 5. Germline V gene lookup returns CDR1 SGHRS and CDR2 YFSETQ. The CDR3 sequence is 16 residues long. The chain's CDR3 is CASSSGTSGSSYEQYF. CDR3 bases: TGCGCCAGCAGCTCGGGGACTAGCGGAAGCTCCTACGAGCAGTACTTC.

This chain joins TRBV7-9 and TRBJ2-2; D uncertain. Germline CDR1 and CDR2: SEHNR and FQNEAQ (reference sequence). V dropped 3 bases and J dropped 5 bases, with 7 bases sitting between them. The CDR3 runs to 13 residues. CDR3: CASSFLRTGELFF. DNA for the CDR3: TGTGCCAGCAGCTTTTTGCGGACCGGGGAGCTGTTTTTT.